The clone carrying this T cell receptor (beta chain) was picked up a small number of times. Its antigen is not identified. From germline, CDR1 is SEHNR and CDR2 FQNEAQ (reference sequence). V lost 0 bases, J lost 4 bases, and 15 bases lay in between. This CDR3 spans 16 amino acids. The data derive from a study of T cell repertoires in cytomegalovirus infection. TCRdb re-called the reads through MiXCR, storing one row per CDR3 protein. The data contain 830,000 or so distinct CDR3 sequences, 32% of them seen just once; the ten biggest clones take up around an eighth. Study findings and constraints: HLA-C-restricted CMV clonotypes gave the most frequent clonotype in two of eight donors.

The sequences come from cultured CD8+ T cells from PBMCs, collected from culture after CMV antigen stimulation. The chain links TRBV7-9 to TRBJ1-2; D perhaps matches TRBD1 (6 bases). The receptor comes from a human donor in good health (CMV status not recorded). Some clones in this sample may be carry-over from other donors' samples. The CDR3 nucleotides are TGTGCCAGCAGCTTAGCCCTCGGGGGGGCAGGCTATGGCTACACCTTC. As protein: CASSLALGGAGYGYTF.